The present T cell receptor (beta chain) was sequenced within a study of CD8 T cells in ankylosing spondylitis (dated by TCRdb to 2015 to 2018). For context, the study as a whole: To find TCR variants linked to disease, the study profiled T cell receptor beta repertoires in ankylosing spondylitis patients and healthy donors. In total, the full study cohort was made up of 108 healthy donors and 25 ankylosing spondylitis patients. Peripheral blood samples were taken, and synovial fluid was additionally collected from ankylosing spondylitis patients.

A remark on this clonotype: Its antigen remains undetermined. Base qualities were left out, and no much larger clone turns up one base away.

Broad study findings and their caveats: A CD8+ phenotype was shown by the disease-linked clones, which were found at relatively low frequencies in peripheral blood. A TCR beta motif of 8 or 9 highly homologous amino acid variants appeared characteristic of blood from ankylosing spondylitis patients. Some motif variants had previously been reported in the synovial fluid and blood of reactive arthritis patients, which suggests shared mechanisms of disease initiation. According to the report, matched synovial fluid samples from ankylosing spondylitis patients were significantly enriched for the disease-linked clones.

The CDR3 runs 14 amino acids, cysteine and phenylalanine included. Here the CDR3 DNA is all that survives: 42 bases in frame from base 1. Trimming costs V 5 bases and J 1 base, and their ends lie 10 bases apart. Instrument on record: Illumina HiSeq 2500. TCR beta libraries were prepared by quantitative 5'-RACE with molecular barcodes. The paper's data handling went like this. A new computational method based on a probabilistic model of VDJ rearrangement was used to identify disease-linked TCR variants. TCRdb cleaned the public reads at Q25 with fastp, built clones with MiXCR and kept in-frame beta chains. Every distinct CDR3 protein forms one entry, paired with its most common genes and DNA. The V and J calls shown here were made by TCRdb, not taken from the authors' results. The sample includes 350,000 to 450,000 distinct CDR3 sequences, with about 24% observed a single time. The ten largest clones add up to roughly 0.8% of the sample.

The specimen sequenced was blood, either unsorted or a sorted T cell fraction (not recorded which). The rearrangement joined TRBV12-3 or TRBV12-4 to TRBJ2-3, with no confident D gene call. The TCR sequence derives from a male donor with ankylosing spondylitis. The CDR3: CASSGPAGTDTQYF. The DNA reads TGTGCCAGCAGTGGACCGGCGGGCACAGATACGCAGTATTTT.